These T cell receptor beta chains were read from a single sample in a study of cytomegalovirus exposure and HLA in healthy donors. TCRdb keeps only in-frame clones here, not all; method: immunoSEQ multiplex PCR. The sample lists approximately 240,000 clones; 90% to 95% were seen once. Sequenced material: PBMCs. The receptors were gathered from a woman aged 18-35 years in good health and CMV-seronegative. CDR3s include the opening cysteine and the closing phenylalanine or tryptophan. A D gene is named only where the DNA matches it firmly. Rows give clone size only sometimes, using once, few, many, or a class for an expanded clone.

.	TRBJ2-7	TRBV5-4	TRBD2	TGTGCCAGCAGCCCCATGACTAGCGGGGCCTACGAGCAGTACTTC	CASSPMTSGAYEQYF
.	TRBJ1-4	TRBV1	.	TGCACCAGCATCGCTGCACAGGGGGCCGTAAAACTGTTTTTT	CTSIAAQGAVKLFF
.	TRBJ2-7	TRBV27	TRBD2	TGTGCCAGCAGTTCGGGACTAGCGAGCTACGAGCAGTACTTC	CASSSGLASYEQYF
once	TRBJ1-6	TRBV7-9	.	TGTGCCAGCAGCTTAGCTGCAGGGAATTCACCCCTCCACTTT	CASSLAAGNSPLHF
.	TRBJ1-1	TRBV25-1	.	TGTGCCAGCAGTACAGGGTTACTAAGACGCACTGAAGCTTTCTTT	CASSTGLLRRTEAFF
.	TRBJ2-1	TRBV4-1	.	TGCGCCAGCAGCCAAGTTGAGAGGAATGAGCAGTTCTTC	CASSQVERNEQFF
few	TRBJ1-1	TRBV7-9	.	TGTGCCAGCAGCTTAGCGGAGGGATACACTGAAGCTTTCTTT	CASSLAEGYTEAFF
.	TRBJ2-3	TRBV6-1	TRBD2	TGTGCCAGCAGCGACCGGGACTACACCTTTTTCGCGCAGTATTTT	CASSDRDYTFFAQYF
.	TRBJ2-7	TRBV27	TRBD2	TGTGCCAGCAGTTCCCCCTGGGCTAGCGGGCAACCCTACGAGCAGTACTTC	CASSSPWASGQPYEQYF
.	TRBJ2-7	TRBV5-1	.	TGCGCCAGCAGCAATAGACTCGACTACGAGCAGTACTTC	CASSNRLDYEQYF
.	TRBJ2-1	TRBV7-9	.	TGTGCCAGCAGCTCCCCTATAAATGAGCAGTTCTTC	CASSSPINEQFF
.	TRBJ1-1	TRBV29-1	.	TGCAGCGTTGATCGGGAGAGCACTGAAGCTTTCTTT	CSVDRESTEAFF
.	TRBJ2-7	TRBV15	TRBD2	TGTGCCACCAGCAGAGAGAGGGCTAGCGGGGGTTACGAGCAGTACTTC	CATSRERASGGYEQYF
once	TRBJ1-5	TRBV6-6	.	TGTGCCAGCACCCTTCAGGGGAGCAATCAGCCCCAGCATTTT	CASTLQGSNQPQHF
.	TRBJ1-1	TRBV11-2	.	TGTGCCAGCAGCTTAGCTGGGGGGATAAACACTGAAGCTTTCTTT	CASSLAGGINTEAFF
.	TRBJ2-3	TRBV25-1	.	TGTGCCAGCAGTGCCCTAGATACGCAGTATTTT	CASSALDTQYF
.	TRBJ2-2	TRBV29-1	TRBD2	TGCAGCGTTGACACTAGCGGAATAAACACCGGGGAGCTGTTTTTT	CSVDTSGINTGELFF
.	TRBJ2-4	TRBV5-4	.	TGTGCCAGCAGCTTGGGGGCCAGGCGAGACAAAAACATTCAGTACTTC	CASSLGARRDKNIQYF
few	TRBJ2-2	TRBV7-9	TRBD2	TGTGCCAGCAGCCTAGGACTAGCGGGATCTACCGGGGAGCTGTTTTTT	CASSLGLAGSTGELFF
.	TRBJ2-7	TRBV27	.	TGTGCCAGCAGTCTCCAGGGGGGCGCGTTCGGCGAGCAGTACTTC	CASSLQGGAFGEQYF
.	TRBJ1-1	TRBV25-1	.	TGTGCCAGCAGTGCTCCTTCTACTGAAGCTTTCTTT	CASSAPSTEAFF
.	TRBJ2-5	TRBV5-1	TRBD2	TGCGCCAGCAGCTTGGGGGGACTAGCGGGACAAGAGACCCAGTACTTC	CASSLGGLAGQETQYF
.	TRBJ2-2	TRBV29-1	.	TGCAGCGTTGACGGGGGACCGAACACCGGGGAGCTGTTTTTT	CSVDGGPNTGELFF
.	TRBJ2-3	TRBV27	TRBD2	TGTGCCAGCAGCTTAGGGACTAGCGGGATGGAGCAGTATTTT	CASSLGTSGMEQYF
.	TRBJ1-1	TRBV28	.	TGTGCCAGCACCCCCTCCGGGGGTAGAGAAGCTTTCTTT	CASTPSGGREAFF
.	TRBJ1-1	TRBV30	TRBD1	TGTGCCTGGAGGTCCCCCTGGACAGGGGGCGTCGAAGCTTTCTTT	CAWRSPWTGGVEAFF
.	TRBJ2-1	TRBV29-1	TRBD2	TGCAGCGTGGGGGGACTAGCGGGAGGGTTGGCCAATGAGCAGTTCTTC	CSVGGLAGGLANEQFF
.	TRBJ1-1	TRBV4-2	TRBD1	TGTGCCAGCAGCCAACCGGCCGGGACAGGAATAGCTGAAGCTTTCTTT	CASSQPAGTGIAEAFF
.	TRBJ1-1	TRBV19	.	TGTGCCAGTAGTGGCAAGAACACTGAAGCTTTCTTT	CASSGKNTEAFF
.	TRBJ2-7	TRBV10-1	.	TGCGCCAGCAGTCCCACAGGAGTCTACGAGCAGTACTTC	CASSPTGVYEQYF
once	TRBJ2-7	TRBV6-1	.	TGTGCCAGCAGAGCCACAGGGTACGAGCAGTACTTC	CASRATGYEQYF
.	TRBJ2-3	TRBV30	TRBD2	TGTGCCTGGAGTGAGACTAGCGGGAGGGCCATTTTGGCAGATACGCAGTATTTT	CAWSETSGRAILADTQYF
.	TRBJ1-1	TRBV5-8	TRBD1	TGTGCCAGCAGCTTGTTACAGGGGGCGAGGCGGAACACTGAAGCTTTCTTT	CASSLLQGARRNTEAFF
.	TRBJ1-1	TRBV10-3	.	TGTGCCATCAGTGAGTCCGAGTCTGGGGGCGTCGCTGAAGCTTTCTTT	CAISESESGGVAEAFF
.	TRBJ1-1	TRBV21-1	.	TGTGCCAGCAGGTGCCGTTTAGCTACAATTCGCACTGAAGCTTTCTTT	CASRCRLATIRTEAFF
.	TRBJ2-7	TRBV27	TRBD1	TGTGCCAGCAGTTTGACAGGGGGCTTCGGCTACGAGCAGTACTTC	CASSLTGGFGYEQYF
.	TRBJ1-1	TRBV6-1	TRBD1	TGTGCCAGCATAAGGGGGCGCTTGAACACTGAAGCTTTCTTT	CASIRGRLNTEAFF
.	TRBJ2-3	TRBV9	TRBD2	TGTGCCAGCAGCGTAAGACTAGCGGACAACACAGATACGCAGTATTTT	CASSVRLADNTDTQYF
.	TRBJ1-2	TRBV28	.	TGTGCCAGCAACCCAGGGCATTTTTATGGCTACACCTTC	CASNPGHFYGYTF
.	TRBJ2-7	TRBV5-5	.	TGTGCCAGCAGCTTGGGACTAATCGGATCCTACGAGCAGTACTTC	CASSLGLIGSYEQYF
once	TRBJ1-1	TRBV15	TRBD1	TGTGCCACCAGCAGGGGAGACAGGGGTAGAGAAGCTTTCTTT	CATSRGDRGREAFF
.	TRBJ1-6	TRBV28	.	TGTGCCAGCAGTTTGAGGCAGTATAATTCACCCCTCCACTTT	CASSLRQYNSPLHF
.	TRBJ1-2	TRBV5-1	.	TGCGCCAGCAGCTTGGTGACCGCTCGCAGCGGTGGCTACACCTTC	CASSLVTARSGGYTF
.	TRBJ2-2	TRBV27	.	TGTGCCAGCAGTTTATGGAGGGACAACACCGGGGAGCTGTTTTTT	CASSLWRDNTGELFF
.	TRBJ2-1	TRBV6-1	.	TGTGCCAGCAGTGCCCGGGAGCACCGTCCCTACAATGAGCAGTTCTTC	CASSAREHRPYNEQFF
.	TRBJ1-1	TRBV6-4	.	TGTGCCAGCAGTGACTCTTATCTTCCGGTGAACACTGAAGCTTTCTTT	CASSDSYLPVNTEAFF
.	TRBJ2-3	TRBV4-2	.	TGTGCCAGCGCGGGCGGCACAGATACGCAGTATTTT	CASAGGTDTQYF
.	TRBJ2-3	TRBV27	.	TGTGCCAGCAGTTGGACTCCGGGACTCACAGATACGCAGTATTTT	CASSWTPGLTDTQYF
once	TRBJ2-1	TRBV27	.	TGTGCCAGCACCCCAGACAAAAACTACAATGAGCAGTTCTTC	CASTPDKNYNEQFF
.	TRBJ1-1	TRBV30	TRBD1	TGTGCCTGGAGTGTAAATAGACAGGGGCTACTATCAAACACTGAAGCTTTCTTT	CAWSVNRQGLLSNTEAFF
.	TRBJ2-7	TRBV28	.	TGTGCCAGCAGTTCTACAGGGAACGAGCAGTACTTC	CASSSTGNEQYF
.	TRBJ1-1	TRBV5-1	.	TGCGCCAGCAGCTTGAATATGGGGGGCACTGAAGCTTTCTTT	CASSLNMGGTEAFF
once	TRBJ1-1	TRBV15	.	TGTGCCACCAGCAGAGAAGACAGGACTGAAGCTTTCTTT	CATSREDRTEAFF
.	TRBJ2-7	TRBV5-1	TRBD1	TGCGCCAGCAGCTCGACAGGGGAAGGCTACGAGCAGTACTTC	CASSSTGEGYEQYF
.	TRBJ1-1	TRBV9	.	TGTGCCAGCAGCGCATCACAGGGCCCCCTGCACACTGAAGCTTTCTTT	CASSASQGPLHTEAFF
.	TRBJ2-7	TRBV6-1	.	TGTGCCAGCAGTGAATTTAGGACAGCGGACTACGAGCAGTACTTC	CASSEFRTADYEQYF
.	TRBJ1-1	TRBV14	.	TGTGCCAGCAGCCGTATCGGGTCGGGGGGTGAAGCTTTCTTT	CASSRIGSGGEAFF
.	TRBJ1-3	TRBV6-5	TRBD1	TGTGCCAGCAGAACGACAGGGGGATATACCATATATTTT	CASRTTGGYTIYF
.	TRBJ1-6	TRBV7-2	.	TGTGCCAGCAGCTTAGTTTTGGCATATTCACCCCTCCACTTT	CASSLVLAYSPLHF